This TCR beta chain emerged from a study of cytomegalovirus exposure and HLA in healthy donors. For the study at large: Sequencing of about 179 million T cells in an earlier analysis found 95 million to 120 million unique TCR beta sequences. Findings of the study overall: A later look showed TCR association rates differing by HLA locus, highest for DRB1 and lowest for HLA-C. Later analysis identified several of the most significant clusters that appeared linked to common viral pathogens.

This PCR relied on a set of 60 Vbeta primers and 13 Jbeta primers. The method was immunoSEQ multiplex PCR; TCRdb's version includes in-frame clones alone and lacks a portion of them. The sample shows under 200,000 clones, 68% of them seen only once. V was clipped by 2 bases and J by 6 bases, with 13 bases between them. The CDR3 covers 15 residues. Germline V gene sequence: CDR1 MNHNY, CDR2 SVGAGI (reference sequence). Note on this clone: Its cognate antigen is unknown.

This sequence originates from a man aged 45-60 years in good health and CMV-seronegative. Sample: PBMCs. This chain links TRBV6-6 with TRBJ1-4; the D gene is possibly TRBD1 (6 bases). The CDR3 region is CASSYVQGFDEKLFF. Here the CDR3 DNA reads TGTGCCAGCAGTTACGTACAGGGCTTTGATGAAAAACTGTTTTTT.